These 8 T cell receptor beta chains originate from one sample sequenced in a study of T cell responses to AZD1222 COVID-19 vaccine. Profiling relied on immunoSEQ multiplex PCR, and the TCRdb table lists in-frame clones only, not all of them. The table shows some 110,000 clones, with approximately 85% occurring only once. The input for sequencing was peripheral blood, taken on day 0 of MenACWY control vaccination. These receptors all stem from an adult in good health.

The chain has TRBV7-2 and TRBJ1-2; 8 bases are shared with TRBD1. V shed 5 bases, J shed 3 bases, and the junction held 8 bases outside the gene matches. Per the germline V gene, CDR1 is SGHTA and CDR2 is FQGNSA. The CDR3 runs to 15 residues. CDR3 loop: CASSPDRGGDYGYTF. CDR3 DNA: TGTGCCAGCAGCCCTGACAGGGGAGGGGACTATGGCTACACCTTC.

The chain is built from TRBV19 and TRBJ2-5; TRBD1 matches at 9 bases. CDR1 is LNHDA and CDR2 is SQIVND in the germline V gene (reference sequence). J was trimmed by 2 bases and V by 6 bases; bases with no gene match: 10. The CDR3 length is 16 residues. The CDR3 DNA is TGTGCCAGTAGGATACGGACAGGGGCTCATCAAGAGACCCAGTACTTC. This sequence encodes CASRIRTGAHQETQYF.

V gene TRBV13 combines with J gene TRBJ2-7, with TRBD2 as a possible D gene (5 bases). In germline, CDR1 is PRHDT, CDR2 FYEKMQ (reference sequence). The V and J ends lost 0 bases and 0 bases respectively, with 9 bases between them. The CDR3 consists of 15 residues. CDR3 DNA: TGTGCCAGCAGCTTAGGCGGGGATCCCTCCTACGAGCAGTACTTC. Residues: CASSLGGDPSYEQYF.

DNA for the CDR3: TGCGCCAGCAGCTTGGCCCCGAGCGGGGGAGGCGAGACCCAGTACTTC. As protein: CASSLAPSGGGETQYF. The chain couples TRBV5-1 to TRBJ2-5, with 8 bases matching TRBD2. Germline CDR1 and CDR2: SGHRS and YFSETQ. The CDR3 is 16 residues long. V trimming: 0 bases; J trimming: 5 bases; junction bases outside the gene matches: 9.

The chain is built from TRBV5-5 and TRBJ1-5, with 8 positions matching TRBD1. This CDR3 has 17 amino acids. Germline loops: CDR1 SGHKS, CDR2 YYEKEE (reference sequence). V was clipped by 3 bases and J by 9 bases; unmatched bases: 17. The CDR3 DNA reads TGTGCCAGCAGCTCGCAGGGACAGGAATTGTCCCCATGGCCCCAGCATTTT. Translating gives CASSSQGQELSPWPQHF.

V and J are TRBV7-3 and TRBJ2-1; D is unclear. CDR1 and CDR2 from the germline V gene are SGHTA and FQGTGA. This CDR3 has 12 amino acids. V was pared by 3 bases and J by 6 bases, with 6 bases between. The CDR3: CASSFRANEQFF. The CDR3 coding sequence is TGTGCCAGCAGCTTCCGGGCCAATGAGCAGTTCTTC.

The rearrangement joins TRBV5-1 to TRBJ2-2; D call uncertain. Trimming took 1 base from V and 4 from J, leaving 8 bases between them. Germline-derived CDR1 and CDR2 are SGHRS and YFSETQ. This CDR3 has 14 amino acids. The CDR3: CASSLQRLTGELFF. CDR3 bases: TGCGCCAGCAGCTTGCAAAGACTCACCGGGGAGCTGTTTTTT. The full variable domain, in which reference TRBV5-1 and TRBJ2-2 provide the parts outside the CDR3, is KAGVTQTPRYLIKTRGQQVTLSCSPISGHRSVSWYQQTPGQGLQFLFEYFSETQRNKGNFPGRFSGRQFSNSRSEMNVSTLELGDSALYLCASSLQRLTGELFFGEGSRLTVL.

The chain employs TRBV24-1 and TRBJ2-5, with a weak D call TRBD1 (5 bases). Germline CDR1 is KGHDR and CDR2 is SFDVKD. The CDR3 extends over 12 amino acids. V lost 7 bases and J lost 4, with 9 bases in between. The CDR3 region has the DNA TGTGCCACCAGCAGGGAACGAGAGACCCAGTACTTC. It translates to CATSRERETQYF.